This T cell receptor beta chain was sequenced during a study of T-cell reconstitution after alpha-beta-depleted transplantation in children. Construction of the TCRbeta library involved unique molecular identifiers. One entry per CDR3 protein results from TCRdb running MiXCR on the PCR reads. The sample holds almost 500,000 distinct CDR3 sequences, about an eighth seen once. The CDR3 sequence is 14 residues long. Trimming pared 2 bases from V and 0 bases from J, leaving 5 bases between. Germline assignment: CDR1 MNHEY and CDR2 SVGAGI. The TCR comes from a human donor who donated a stem cell graft to a child with combined immunodeficiency. Sequenced here: PBMCs from the stem cell graft donor, sampled from the stem cell graft. The chain combines TRBV6-5 with TRBJ1-5, with D unresolved. The CDR3 sequence is CASSYEASNQPQHF. The CDR3 nucleotides read TGTGCCAGCAGTTACGAGGCTAGCAATCAGCCCCAGCATTTT.